This TCR beta chain stems from a study of blood T cells in healthy people across ages. Study-level points and caveats: It was found that TCR beta diversity correlated strongly with the percentage of naive T cells.

For the second PCR, which ran for about 6 to 11 cycles, a sample-barcoded 5' primer and a J-beta primer mix were used. TCRdb recomputed calls from the 5' RACE reads with MiXCR, one row per CDR3 protein. The sample includes hundreds of thousands of distinct CDR3 sequences, 55% to 70% of them seen just once. The CDR3 length is 12 residues. Germline V gives CDR1 DFQATT, CDR2 SNEGSKA (reference sequence). Of note for this clonotype: Its specificity is unknown.

The clonotype comes from a young man in good health. The V gene is TRBV20-1, the J gene TRBJ2-5; 13 nucleotides line up with TRBD2. Judging by the DNA end, TRBJ2-7 fits better; the J call may be wrong. Sample: blood. CDR3 sequence reads: CSGTSGRDEQYF. The DNA for the CDR3 is TGCAGTGGGACTAGCGGGAGAGACGAGCAGTACTTC.